These 24 T cell receptor beta chains were all obtained from the same sample, sequenced in a study of CD8 T cells in Susac syndrome. Random hexamers primed reverse transcription of roughly 0.5 to 1 ug RNA. One entry per CDR3 protein, called by TCRdb with MiXCR from the immunoSEQ multiplex PCR reads. The sample holds fewer than 150,000 distinct CDR3 sequences; around 94% are singletons and the top ten take approximately 0.3%. Source material: CD8+ T cells from PBMCs. Source of these receptors: a human donor in good health.

The chain has TRBV27 and TRBJ2-4; D gene unclear. CDR3 length: 15 residues. Germline assignment: CDR1 MNHEY and CDR2 SMNVEV (reference sequence). V was trimmed by 3 bases and J by 2 bases, leaving 11 bases between them. CDR3 amino acids: CASSLGTPPKNIQYF. CDR3 nucleotide sequence: TGTGCCAGCAGTTTGGGAACTCCCCCCAAAAACATTCAGTACTTC.

V gene TRBV28 combines with J gene TRBJ2-7; D gene uncertain. The CDR3 is 12 residues long. CDR1 is MDHEN and CDR2 is SYDVKM in the germline V gene. V lost 6 bases, J lost 3 bases, and 9 bases lay in between. The CDR3 DNA follows: TGTGCCAGCAGCGCGCCCCGCTACGAGCAGTACTTC. Protein product: CASSAPRYEQYF.

This chain joins TRBV20-1 and TRBJ2-7, with 10 bases fitting TRBD2. V shed 3 bases and J 7 bases; nucleotides not matched to a gene: 9. There are 14 residues in the CDR3. CDR1 and CDR2 (germline): DFQATT, SNEGSKA (reference sequence). The CDR3 nucleotides are TGCAGTGCTAGTGGGACTAGCGCGTCGTATGAGCAGTACTTC. This translates into CSASGTSASYEQYF.

As to this clonotype: Relative to the germline gene, one junction end is altered; a read error may explain this. This chain connects TRBV3-1 to TRBJ1-2; 7 bases are a match to TRBD1. The CDR3 runs to 15 residues. Germline CDR1 and CDR2: LGHDT and YNNKEL (reference sequence). The CDR3 DNA follows: TGTGCCAGCAGCCAAGCGGGACAGCTTAACAATGGCTACACCTTC. Its translation: CASSQAGQLNNGYTF.

V usage is TRBV3-1 and J usage is TRBJ2-2; D ambiguous. V lost 3 bases to trimming and J lost 0 bases, with 8 bases between them. There are 15 residues in the CDR3. Germline V gives CDR1 LGHDT, CDR2 YNNKEL (reference sequence). In nucleotides, the CDR3 is TGTGCCAGCAGCCAGGACCCTACGAACACCGGGGAGCTGTTTTTT. It translates to CASSQDPTNTGELFF.

The chain uses TRBV9 and TRBJ2-1; 12 nucleotides match TRBD2. CDR3 length: 15 amino acids. V shed 0 bases, J shed 10 bases, and the junction held 5 bases outside the gene matches. Germline loops: CDR1 SGDLS, CDR2 YYNGEE. DNA for the CDR3: TGTGCCAGCAGCGTAGGGCTAGCGGGAGGGTGGGAGCAGTTCTTC. It specifies CASSVGLAGGWEQFF.

The chain recombines TRBV9 with TRBJ2-3; D uncertain. This CDR3 region has 15 residues. V was cut by 4 bases and J by 2 bases, with 14 bases left in between. Germline CDR1 SGDLS, CDR2 YYNGEE. As DNA, the CDR3 is TGTGCCAGCAGCCCCGCGACTCGAGCCACAGATACGCAGTATTTT. Encoded protein: CASSPATRATDTQYF.

The J gene is TRBJ1-1, the V gene TRBV29-1, with unresolved D. Trimming shortened V by 4 bases and J by 1 base, and 4 bases separated the two germline ends. This CDR3 is built from 11 residues. CDR1 is SQVTM, CDR2 ANQGSEA, per germline. The CDR3 spells CSVAPNTEAFF. The CDR3 DNA reads as TGCAGCGTTGCTCCGAACACTGAAGCTTTCTTT.

This chain uses TRBV19 with TRBJ1-1; 7 nucleotides align to TRBD1. Trimming at V came to 5 bases and at J to 8 bases, leaving 5 bases not matched to a gene. Germline CDR1 reads LNHDA; CDR2 reads SQIVND (reference sequence). The CDR3 runs 12 residues. CDR3 loop: CASSVPGQEAFF. The CDR3 coding sequence is TGTGCCAGTAGTGTTCCGGGACAGGAAGCTTTCTTT.

The DNA of the CDR3 is TGTGCCAGCAGTGACGACAGAACTGAAGCTTTCTTT. Translated: CASSDDRTEAFF. The chain couples TRBV27 to TRBJ1-1; the D gene is possibly TRBD1 (5 bases). This CDR3 comprises 12 residues. The V end was cut by 5 bases, the J end by 5 bases, with 9 bases between. Germline lookup yields CDR1 MNHEY and CDR2 SMNVEV (reference sequence).

This clonotype was observed once. The chain joins TRBV9 to TRBJ1-1, with no clear D. V was pared by 2 bases and J by 1 base, with 12 bases between. Per germline, CDR1 SGDLS and CDR2 YYNGEE. There are 15 residues in the CDR3. CDR3 nucleotides: TGTGCCAGCAGCGTCGGGAAGTGGGGGAACACTGAAGCTTTCTTT. Its protein product is CASSVGKWGNTEAFF.

This chain links TRBV28 with TRBJ2-7; TRBD2 is a possible D gene (5 bases). With 2 bases removed from V and 3 bases from J, the gap between germline ends came to 8 bases. Germline CDR1 and CDR2: MDHEN and SYDVKM. The CDR3 runs to 13 residues. The CDR3 DNA reads TGTGCCAGCAGTTTACAGAGGGACTACGAGCAGTACTTC. It translates to CASSLQRDYEQYF.

This chain links TRBV2 with TRBJ1-1; tentatively, D is TRBD1 (5 bases). CDR3 length: 14 residues. Germline-derived CDR1 and CDR2 are SNHLY and FYNNEI. V shed 5 bases and J shed 3 bases, with 13 bases lying between them. CDR3 nucleotide sequence: TGTGCCAGCAGTTACCCTTGGGGGGACACTGAAGCTTTCTTT. As protein: CASSYPWGDTEAFF.

The rearrangement links TRBV19 to TRBJ2-1, with TRBD2 matching over 8 bases. CDR1 is LNHDA and CDR2 is SQIVND in the germline V gene (reference sequence). This CDR3 is 15 amino acids long. The trim removed 3 bases at V and 10 bases at J, leaving 11 bases unmatched. The CDR3, as DNA: TGTGCCAGTAGTATCGGACTAGCTCGGGCGGGCGAGCAGTTCTTC. Translating gives CASSIGLARAGEQFF.

This clonotype came up a few times. The chain carries TRBV5-1 and TRBJ2-5; no reliable D call. V shed 1 base and J shed 2 bases, with 3 bases lying between them. The V gene's germline CDR1 is SGHRS and CDR2 YFSETQ. The CDR3 runs to 12 residues. The CDR3 loop is CASSLFQETQYF. The DNA of the CDR3 is TGCGCCAGCAGCTTGTTTCAAGAGACCCAGTACTTC.

This chain connects TRBV20-1 to TRBJ2-1; weak D call: TRBD2 (6 bases). Looked up from germline, CDR1 is DFQATT and CDR2 is SNEGSKA (reference sequence). This CDR3 has 15 residues. With 6 bases removed from V and 4 bases from J, the gap between germline ends came to 19 bases. Written as DNA, the CDR3 is TGCAGTGCCAGACCCGCGGGACCGATATACAATGAGCAGTTCTTC. Amino acid sequence: CSARPAGPIYNEQFF.

The chain carries TRBV9 and TRBJ2-5; no reliable D call. Germline loops: CDR1 SGDLS, CDR2 YYNGEE. V was pared by 0 bases and J by 1 base, with 10 bases between. The length of the CDR3 is 15 residues. CDR3 DNA sequence: TGTGCCAGCAGCGTAGCCCCGGATATCCAAGAGACCCAGTACTTC. This codes for CASSVAPDIQETQYF.

This clonotype has only one observation. The V call is TRBV27, the J call TRBJ2-1; TRBD2 matches at 10 bases. Germline assignment: CDR1 MNHEY and CDR2 SMNVEV (reference sequence). This CDR3 contains 14 residues. Trimming cost V 9 bases and J 7 bases; bases outside gene matches: 9. In DNA form, the CDR3 reads TGTGCCAGTCATCCAGCGGGAGGGCCTAATGAGCAGTTCTTC. This sequence encodes CASHPAGGPNEQFF.

This chain links TRBV5-4 with TRBJ2-7, with D perhaps matching TRBD1 or TRBD2 (5 bases each). The CDR3 is 13 amino acids. In germline, CDR1 is SGHNT, CDR2 YYREEE (reference sequence). Trimming took 4 bases from V and 5 from J, leaving 13 bases between them. This CDR3 reads CASSPPGTDEQYF. DNA for the CDR3: TGTGCCAGCAGCCCCCCGGGGACGGACGAGCAGTACTTC.

The chain couples TRBV29-1 to TRBJ2-5; a possible D gene is TRBD2 (5 bases). The CDR3 loop spans 13 amino acids. Germline V lookup: CDR1 SQVTM, CDR2 ANQGSEA. The V and J ends lost 6 bases and 0 bases respectively, with 11 bases between them. CDR3 loop: CSVVELDQETQYF. The CDR3 nucleotides are TGCAGCGTCGTAGAACTAGACCAAGAGACCCAGTACTTC.

The gene calls are TRBV28 and TRBJ2-5; 8 bases line up with TRBD2. The V and J ends lost 1 base and 3 bases, in that order; junction bases with no gene match: 7. Germline V gene lookup returns CDR1 MDHEN and CDR2 SYDVKM. This CDR3 has 16 residues. The CDR3 sequence: CASSLYLAGVEETQYF. The CDR3 coding sequence is TGTGCCAGCAGTTTATATCTAGCGGGTGTCGAAGAGACCCAGTACTTC.

As for this clonotype: Germline and junction disagree at one end, which may indicate a read error. The chain employs TRBV27 and TRBJ2-5, with TRBD2 identical over 15 bases. The CDR3 spans 13 residues. Looked up from germline, CDR1 is MNHEY and CDR2 is SMNVEV (reference sequence). CDR3 nucleotide sequence: TGTGCCAGCAGAGGACTAGCGGGAGGGGATTCAGACTTC. Translating gives CASRGLAGGDSDF.

J is TRBJ2-1 and V is TRBV12-3 or TRBV12-4, with 13 bases lining up with TRBD2. CDR3 size: 15 residues. After removal of 4 bases from V and 4 bases from J, the junction contained 1 base not matched to a gene. The CDR3 DNA sequence: TGTGCCAGCAGTTCGGGACTAGCGGGGTACAATGAGCAGTTCTTC. Protein: CASSSGLAGYNEQFF.

The V gene is TRBV20-1, the J gene TRBJ2-1, with D perhaps TRBD2 (6 bases). This CDR3 is 13 amino acids long. Germline V gene lookup returns CDR1 DFQATT and CDR2 SNEGSKA (reference sequence). The CDR3 coding sequence is TGCAGCTCCCGGGACTTGTCGTTGGGTGAGCAGTTCTTC. Protein: CSSRDLSLGEQFF.